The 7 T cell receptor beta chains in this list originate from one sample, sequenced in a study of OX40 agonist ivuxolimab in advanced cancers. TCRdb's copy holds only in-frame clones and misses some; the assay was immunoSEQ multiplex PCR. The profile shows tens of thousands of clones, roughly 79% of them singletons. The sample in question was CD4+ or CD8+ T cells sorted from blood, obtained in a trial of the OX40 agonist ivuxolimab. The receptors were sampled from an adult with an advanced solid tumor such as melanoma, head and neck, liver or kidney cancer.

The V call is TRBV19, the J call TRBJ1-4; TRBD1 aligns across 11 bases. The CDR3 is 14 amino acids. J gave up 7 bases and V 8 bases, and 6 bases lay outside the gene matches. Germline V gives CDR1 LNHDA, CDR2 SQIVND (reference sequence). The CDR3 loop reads CASRRGQGGEKLFF. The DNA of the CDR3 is TGTGCCAGTCGAAGGGGACAGGGGGGTGAAAAACTGTTTTTT.

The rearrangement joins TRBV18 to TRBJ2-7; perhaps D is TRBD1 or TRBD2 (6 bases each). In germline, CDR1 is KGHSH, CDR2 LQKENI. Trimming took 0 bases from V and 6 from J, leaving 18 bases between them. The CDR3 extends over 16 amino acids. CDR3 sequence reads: CASSPPEGGGTREQYF. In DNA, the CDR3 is TGTGCCAGCTCACCACCGGAAGGGGGAGGAACCCGCGAGCAGTACTTC.

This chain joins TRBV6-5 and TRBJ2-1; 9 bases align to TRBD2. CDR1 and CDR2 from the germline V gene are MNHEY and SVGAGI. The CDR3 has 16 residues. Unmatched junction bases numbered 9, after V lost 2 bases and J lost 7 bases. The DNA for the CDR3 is TGTGCCAGCAGTTACCGATCTGCGGGAGGGCGGAATGAGCAGTTCTTC. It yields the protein CASSYRSAGGRNEQFF.

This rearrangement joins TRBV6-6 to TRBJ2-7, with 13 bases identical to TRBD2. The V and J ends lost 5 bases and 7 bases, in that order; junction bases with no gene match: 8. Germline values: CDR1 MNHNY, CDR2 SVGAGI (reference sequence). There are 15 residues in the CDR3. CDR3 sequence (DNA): TGTGCCAGCAGTCCCGGACTAGCGGGAGTAAGTGAGCAGTACTTC. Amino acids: CASSPGLAGVSEQYF.

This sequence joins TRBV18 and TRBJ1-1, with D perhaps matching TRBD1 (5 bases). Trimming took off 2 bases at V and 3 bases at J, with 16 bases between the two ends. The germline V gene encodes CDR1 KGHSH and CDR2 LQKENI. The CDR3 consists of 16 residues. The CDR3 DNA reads TGTGCCAGCTCACCAACCCGGGGTCAAGGGGACACTGAAGCTTTCTTT. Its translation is CASSPTRGQGDTEAFF.

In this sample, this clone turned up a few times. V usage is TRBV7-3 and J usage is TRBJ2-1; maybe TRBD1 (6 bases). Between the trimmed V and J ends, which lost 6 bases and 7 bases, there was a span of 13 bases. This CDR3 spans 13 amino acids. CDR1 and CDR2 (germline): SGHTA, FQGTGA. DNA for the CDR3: TGTGCCAGCAGTCCACAGGGAAGGAATGAGCAGTTCTTC. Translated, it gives CASSPQGRNEQFF.

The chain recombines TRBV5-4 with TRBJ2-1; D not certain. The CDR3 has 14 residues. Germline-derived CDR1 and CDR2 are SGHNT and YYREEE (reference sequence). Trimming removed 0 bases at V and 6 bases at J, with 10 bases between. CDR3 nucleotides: TGTGCCAGCAGCTTGGCCCCGGACGGCAATGAGCAGTTCTTC. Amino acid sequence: CASSLAPDGNEQFF.